This is a list of T cell receptor beta chains from one sample in a study of human T cells and chemical hapten exposure. MiXCR was run by TCRdb on the RACE reads, yielding one entry per CDR3 protein. The repertoire holds about 360,000 distinct CDR3 sequences, with under 8% as singletons. The source material was whole blood, sampled in connection with sensitization to the hapten diphenylcyclopropenone (DPC). The source of these receptors is a young woman with alopecia areata. Some clones in this sample may be carry-over from other donors' samples. Each CDR3 is given with its conserved first and last residue. For some rows the clone size is stated as once, few or many, or as a class when expanded; others skip it.

V	size	J	CDR3
TRBV29-1	few	TRBJ2-5	CSSDQVGVQETQYF
TRBV21-1	-	TRBJ2-5	CASRQGAVRETQYF
TRBV3-1	few	TRBJ1-2	CASSQDASSYGYTF
TRBV7-2	many	TRBJ1-5	CASSLDVIQPQHF
TRBV18	many	TRBJ1-4	CASSPRVAVNEKLFF
TRBV9	few	TRBJ2-7	CASSVGPMTGYEQYF
TRBV12-3/TRBV12-4	many	TRBJ1-1	CASSSGQVTEAFF
TRBV12-5	many	TRBJ2-1	CASGKGLAGEDEQFF
TRBV4-3	few	TRBJ1-1	CASSQAADSGTEAFF
TRBV7-3	-	TRBJ1-4	CASSLNGLQNEKLFF
TRBV5-8	-	TRBJ2-3	CASSTDRQFRDTQYF
TRBV20-1	-	TRBJ2-7	CSARGQTYEQYF
TRBV20-1	-	TRBJ2-1	CSARVPLEQFF
TRBV12-3/TRBV12-4	-	TRBJ2-1	CASTRLQGGDEQFF
TRBV20-1	many	TRBJ2-5	CSAMLTTSGGYQETQYF
TRBV20-1	-	TRBJ2-3	CSARDPLGGATDTQYF
TRBV14	-	TRBJ1-1	CASSQDGGIQAFF
TRBV7-2	few	TRBJ2-3	CASSLGDGSDTQYF
TRBV11-2	many	TRBJ2-7	CASSSTPGQLGYEQYF
TRBV20-1	few	TRBJ2-7	CSAGTPEEQYF
TRBV29-1	many	TRBJ1-2	CSVVNPGTGYGYTF
TRBV12-3/TRBV12-4	many	TRBJ1-2	CASSLWVYYGYTF
TRBV29-1	few	TRBJ2-2	CSVERAGRQTGELFF
TRBV7-2	-	TRBJ2-3	CASSLLGQAPDTQYF
TRBV6-2/TRBV6-3	few	TRBJ2-4	CASSYSALAGGQVTKNIQYF
TRBV28	-	TRBJ2-7	CASNSAGQGVYEQYF
TRBV25-1	few	TRBJ2-5	CASSDLYPAETQYF
TRBV4-1	many	TRBJ2-7	CASSRLIQGPSYEQYF